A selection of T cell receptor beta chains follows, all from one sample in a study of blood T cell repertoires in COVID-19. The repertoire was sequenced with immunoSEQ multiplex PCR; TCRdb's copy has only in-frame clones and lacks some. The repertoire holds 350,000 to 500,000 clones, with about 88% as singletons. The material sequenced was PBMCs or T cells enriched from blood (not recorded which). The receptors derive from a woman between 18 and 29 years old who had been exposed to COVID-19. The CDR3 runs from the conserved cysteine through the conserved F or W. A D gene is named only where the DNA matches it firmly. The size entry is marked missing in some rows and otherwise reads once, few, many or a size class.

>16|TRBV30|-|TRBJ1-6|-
CAWSSTWGVRNSPLHF
TGTGCCTGGAGTTCTACTTGGGGGGTGCGTAATTCACCCCTCCACTTT
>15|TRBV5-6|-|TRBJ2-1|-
CASSLVQGSINEQFF
TGTGCCAGCAGCTTAGTGCAGGGAAGTATAAATGAGCAGTTCTTC
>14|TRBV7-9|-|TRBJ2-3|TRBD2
CAGTSGASTDTQYF
TGTGCCGGAACTAGCGGAGCTAGCACAGATACGCAGTATTTT
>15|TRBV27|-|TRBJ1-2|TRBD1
CASSLRGGIGYGYTF
TGTGCCAGCAGTTTGCGAGGGGGCATAGGCTATGGCTACACCTTC
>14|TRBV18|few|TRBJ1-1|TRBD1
CASSSDRLATEAFF
TGTGCCAGCTCTTCGGACAGGTTAGCGACTGAAGCTTTCTTT
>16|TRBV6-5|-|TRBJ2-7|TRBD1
CASSYFAGTGAFEQYF
TGTGCCAGCAGTTACTTCGCCGGGACAGGGGCCTTCGAGCAGTACTTC
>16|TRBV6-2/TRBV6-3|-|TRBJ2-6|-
CASSPTGSAGANVLTF
TGTGCCAGCAGCCCAACAGGGTCCGCTGGGGCCAACGTCCTGACTTTC
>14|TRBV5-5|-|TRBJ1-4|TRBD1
CASSLGQGAAKLFF
TGTGCCAGCAGCTTGGGACAGGGGGCGGCAAAACTGTTTTTT
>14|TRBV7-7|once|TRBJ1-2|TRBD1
CASSLGPGQGSVTF
TGTGCTAGCAGCTTAGGCCCGGGACAGGGGAGTGTGACCTTC
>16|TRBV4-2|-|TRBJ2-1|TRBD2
CASSQDRASGGVEQFF
TGTGCCAGCAGCCAAGATCGGGCTAGCGGGGGGGTTGAGCAGTTCTTC
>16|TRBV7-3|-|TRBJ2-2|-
CASSLTGGLNTGELFF
TGTGCCAGCAGCCTGACGGGGGGCCTTAACACCGGGGAGCTGTTTTTT
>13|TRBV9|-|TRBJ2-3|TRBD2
CASSDPRGDTQYF
TGTGCCAGCAGCGACCCGCGGGGGGATACGCAGTATTTT
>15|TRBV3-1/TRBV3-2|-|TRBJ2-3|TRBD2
CASSLAGEPTDTQYF
TGTGCCAGCAGCCTAGCGGGAGAGCCCACAGATACGCAGTATTTT
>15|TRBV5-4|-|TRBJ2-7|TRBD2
CASSLPSGGIYEQYF
TGTGCCAGCAGCTTGCCTAGCGGGGGGATCTACGAGCAGTACTTC
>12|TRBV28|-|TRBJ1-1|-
CASSFRGIPAFF
TGTGCCAGCAGTTTTAGAGGGATCCCAGCTTTCTTT
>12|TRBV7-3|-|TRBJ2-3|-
CASSHTFGTQYF
TGTGCCAGCAGCCATACCTTCGGTACGCAGTATTTT
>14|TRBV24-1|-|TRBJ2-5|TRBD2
CATSDLSGGETQYF
TGTGCCACCAGTGACCTTAGCGGGGGGGAGACCCAGTACTTC
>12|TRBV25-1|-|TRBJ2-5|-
CASSVGAETQYF
TGTGCCAGCAGTGTTGGGGCGGAGACCCAGTACTTC
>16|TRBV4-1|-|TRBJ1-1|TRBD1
CASSQVPGTVNTEAFF
TGCGCCAGCAGCCAAGTTCCTGGGACAGTGAACACTGAAGCTTTCTTT
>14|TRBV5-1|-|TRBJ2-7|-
CASSDRGTTYEQYF
TGCGCCAGCAGCGACAGAGGCACGACCTACGAGCAGTACTTC
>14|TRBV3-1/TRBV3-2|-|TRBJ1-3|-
CASTDLGGGNTIYF
TGTGCCAGCACCGACCTTGGCGGGGGAAACACCATATATTTT
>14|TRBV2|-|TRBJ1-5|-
CASSDGPGGQPQHF
TGTGCCAGCAGTGACGGGCCCGGGGGTCAGCCCCAGCATTTT
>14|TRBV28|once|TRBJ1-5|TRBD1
CASRRDRGKGPQHF
TGTGCCAGCAGACGGGACAGGGGAAAGGGGCCCCAGCATTTT
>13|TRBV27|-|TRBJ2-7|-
CASSPRGPYEQYF
TGTGCCAGCAGTCCCAGGGGACCCTACGAGCAGTACTTC
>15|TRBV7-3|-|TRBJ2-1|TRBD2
CASSIQASGYNEQFF
TGTGCCAGCAGCATACAGGCTAGCGGGTACAATGAGCAGTTCTTC
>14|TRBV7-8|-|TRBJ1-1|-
CASSLGRQRTEAFF
TGTGCCAGCAGCTTAGGCCGACAGAGAACTGAAGCTTTCTTT
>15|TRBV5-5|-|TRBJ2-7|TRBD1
CASSLRWDSTYEQYF
TGTGCCAGCAGCTTGAGGTGGGACAGTACCTACGAGCAGTACTTC
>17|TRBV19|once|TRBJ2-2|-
CASSARTDEKNTGELFF
TGTGCCAGTAGTGCCAGGACAGACGAAAAAAACACCGGGGAGCTGTTTTTT
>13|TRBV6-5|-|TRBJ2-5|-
CASRKGVVETQYF
TGTGCCAGCAGGAAGGGGGTGGTAGAGACCCAGTACTTC
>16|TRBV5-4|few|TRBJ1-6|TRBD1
CASSPGTGGINSPLHF
TGTGCCAGCAGCCCCGGGACAGGGGGAATCAATTCACCCCTCCACTTT
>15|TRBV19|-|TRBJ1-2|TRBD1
CASSTATGGGYGYTF
TGTGCCAGTAGTACCGCGACAGGGGGCGGGTATGGCTACACCTTC
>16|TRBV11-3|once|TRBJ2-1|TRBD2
CASSSWTSGEYNEQFF
TGTGCCAGCAGCTCGTGGACTAGCGGGGAATACAATGAGCAGTTCTTC
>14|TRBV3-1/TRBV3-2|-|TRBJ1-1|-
CASSHPQLNTEAFF
TGTGCCAGCAGCCACCCCCAGTTGAACACTGAAGCTTTCTTT
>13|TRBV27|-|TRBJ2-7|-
CASSHNYRSEQYF
TGTGCCAGCAGTCACAATTACAGGAGCGAGCAGTACTTC
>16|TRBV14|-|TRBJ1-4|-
CASSQVRGQRDEKLFF
TGTGCCAGCAGCCAAGTAAGGGGACAACGGGATGAAAAACTGTTTTTT
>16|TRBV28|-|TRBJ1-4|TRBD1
CASTGTEPTTNEKLFF
TGTGCCAGCACCGGGACAGAGCCTACAACTAATGAAAAACTGTTTTTT
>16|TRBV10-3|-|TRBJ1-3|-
CAISVGGGYSGNTIYF
TGTGCCATCAGTGTTGGAGGAGGCTACTCTGGAAACACCATATATTTT
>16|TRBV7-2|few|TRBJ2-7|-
CASSLGFSVAIYEQYF
TGTGCCAGCAGCTTAGGGTTTAGCGTTGCCATCTACGAGCAGTACTTC
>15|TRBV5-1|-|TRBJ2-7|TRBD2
CASSFQAGVGYEQYF
TGCGCCAGCAGCTTTCAGGCGGGAGTTGGGTACGAGCAGTACTTC
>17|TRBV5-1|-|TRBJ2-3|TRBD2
CASSMDFASGGGDTQYF
TGCGCCAGCAGCATGGACTTTGCTAGCGGGGGTGGAGATACGCAGTATTTT
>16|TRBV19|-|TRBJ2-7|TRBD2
CASSIMGLASSYEQYF
TGTGCCAGTAGTATAATGGGACTAGCGAGCTCCTACGAGCAGTACTTC
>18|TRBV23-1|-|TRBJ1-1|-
CASSQEHRDVPLNTEAFF
TGCGCCAGCAGTCAAGAGCACAGGGATGTCCCTTTGAACACTGAAGCTTTCTTT
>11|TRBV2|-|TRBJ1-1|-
CARAGRGKAFF
TGTGCCAGGGCGGGTCGGGGGAAAGCTTTCTTT
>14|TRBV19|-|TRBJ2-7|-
CASRNQGPGNEQYF
TGTGCCAGTAGAAATCAGGGGCCGGGAAACGAGCAGTACTTC
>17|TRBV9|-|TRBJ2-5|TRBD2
CASSAPRSGANQETQYF
TGTGCCAGCAGCGCTCCTCGTAGCGGGGCGAACCAAGAGACCCAGTACTTC
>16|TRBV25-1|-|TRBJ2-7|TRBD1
CASSAGPGQGTYEQYF
TGTGCCAGCAGTGCTGGACCGGGACAGGGGACCTACGAGCAGTACTTC
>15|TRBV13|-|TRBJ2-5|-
CASSLQGGTQETQYF
TGTGCCAGCAGCTTACAAGGGGGTACCCAAGAGACCCAGTACTTC